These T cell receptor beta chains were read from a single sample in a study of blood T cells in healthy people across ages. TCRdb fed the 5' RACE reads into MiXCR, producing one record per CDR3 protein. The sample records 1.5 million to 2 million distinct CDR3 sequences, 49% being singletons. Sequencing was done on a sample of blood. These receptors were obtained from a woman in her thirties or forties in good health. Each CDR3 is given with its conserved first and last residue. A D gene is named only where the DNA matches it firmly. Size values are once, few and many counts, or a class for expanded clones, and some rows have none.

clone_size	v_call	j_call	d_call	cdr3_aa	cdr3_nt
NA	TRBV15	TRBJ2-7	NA	CATSREAGGYYEQYF	TGTGCCACCAGCAGAGAGGCCGGGGGCTACTACGAGCAGTACTTC
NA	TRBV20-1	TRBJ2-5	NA	CSASRTAGTQYF	TGCAGTGCTAGCCGGACTGCCGGGACCCAGTACTTC
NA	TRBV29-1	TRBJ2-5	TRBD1	CSVRRDSSRETQYF	TGCAGCGTCAGACGGGACAGCTCTCGGGAGACCCAGTACTTC
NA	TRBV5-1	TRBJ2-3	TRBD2	CASSPKDSGGAKDTQYF	TGCGCCAGCAGCCCCAAGGATAGCGGGGGGGCCAAAGATACGCAGTATTTT
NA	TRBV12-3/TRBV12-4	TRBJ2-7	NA	CASSGGGVNNEQYF	TGTGCCAGCAGTGGGGGTGGGGTTAATAACGAGCAGTACTTC
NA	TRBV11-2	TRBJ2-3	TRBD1	CASSVPPGTVLHDTQYF	TGTGCCAGCAGCGTTCCACCAGGGACAGTTCTTCACGATACGCAGTATTTT
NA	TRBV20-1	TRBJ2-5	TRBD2	CSAPELAGSGTQYF	TGCAGTGCTCCCGAACTAGCGGGGTCGGGGACCCAGTACTTC
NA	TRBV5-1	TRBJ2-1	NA	CASSPGTGHGEQFF	TGCGCCAGCAGCCCAGGGACCGGCCATGGTGAGCAGTTCTTC
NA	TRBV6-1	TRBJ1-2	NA	CASSETVVNYGYTF	TGTGCCAGCAGTGAAACGGTGGTTAACTATGGCTACACCTTC
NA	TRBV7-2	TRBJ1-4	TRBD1	CASSLLSGTGYEKLFF	TGTGCCAGCAGCTTATTAAGCGGGACAGGGTATGAAAAACTGTTTTTT
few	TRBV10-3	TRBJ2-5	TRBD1	CAISDSGTAQETQYF	TGTGCCATCAGTGACTCCGGGACAGCCCAAGAGACCCAGTACTTC
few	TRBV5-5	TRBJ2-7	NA	CASSHINYEQYF	TGTGCCAGCAGCCACATTAACTACGAGCAGTACTTC
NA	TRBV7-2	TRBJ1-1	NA	CASSRGRGSTEAFF	TGTGCCAGCAGCCGCGGACGGGGATCCACTGAAGCTTTCTTT
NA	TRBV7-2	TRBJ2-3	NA	CASSSLEGRGDTQYF	TGTGCCAGCAGCTCCCTGGAGGGGCGCGGAGATACGCAGTATTTT
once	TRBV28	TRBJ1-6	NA	CASSPVGEAYNSPLHF	TGTGCCAGCAGTCCAGTAGGGGAGGCCTATAATTCACCCCTCCACTTT
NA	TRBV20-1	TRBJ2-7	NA	CSAAPTVYEQYF	TGCAGTGCTGCCCCGACAGTTTACGAGCAGTACTTC
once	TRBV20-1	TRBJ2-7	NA	CSARDMREAYEQYF	TGCAGTGCTAGAGATATGCGGGAAGCCTACGAGCAGTACTTC
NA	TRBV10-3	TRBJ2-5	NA	CAISLRQQETQYF	TGTGCCATCAGCCTAAGGCAACAAGAGACCCAGTACTTC
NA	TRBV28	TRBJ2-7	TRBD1	CASVLTGGVLSGQYF	TGTGCCAGCGTCCTAACAGGGGGCGTTTTATCCGGGCAGTACTTC
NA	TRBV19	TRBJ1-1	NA	CASSMVKNTEAFF	TGTGCCAGTAGTATGGTGAAAAACACTGAAGCTTTCTTT
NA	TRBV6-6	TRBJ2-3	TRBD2	CASIRTSGGYTDTQYF	TGTGCCAGCATTCGTACTAGCGGGGGCTACACAGATACGCAGTATTTT
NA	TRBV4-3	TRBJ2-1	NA	CASSPAGGNEQFF	TGCGCCAGCAGCCCCGCGGGCGGCAATGAGCAGTTCTTC
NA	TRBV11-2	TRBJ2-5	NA	CASSHRQETQYF	TGTGCCAGCAGCCACAGGCAAGAGACCCAGTACTTC
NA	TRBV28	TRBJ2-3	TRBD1	CASSLTGTGGADTQYF	TGTGCCAGCAGTTTAACCGGGACAGGGGGCGCAGATACGCAGTATTTT
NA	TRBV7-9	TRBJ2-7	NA	CASSRPEGYEQYF	TGTGCCAGCAGCCGCCCCGAGGGCTACGAGCAGTACTTC
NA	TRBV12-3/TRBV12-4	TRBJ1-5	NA	CASTEEGAQHF	TGTGCCAGCACCGAAGAAGGAGCCCAGCATTTT
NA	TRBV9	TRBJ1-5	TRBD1	CASSRTGVGNQPQHF	TGTGCCAGTAGCCGGACAGGGGTGGGCAATCAGCCCCAGCATTTT
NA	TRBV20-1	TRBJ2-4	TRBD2	CSARVLAGDLAKNIQYF	TGCAGTGCTAGAGTGCTAGCGGGGGATCTAGCCAAAAACATTCAGTACTTC
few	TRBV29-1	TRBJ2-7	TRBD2	CSVEGSTSGGTYNEQYF	TGCAGCGTTGAAGGCTCGACTAGCGGGGGGACCTACAATGAGCAGTACTTC
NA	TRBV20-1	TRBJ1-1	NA	CSARDQAVNTEAFF	TGCAGTGCTAGAGATCAGGCCGTGAACACTGAAGCTTTCTTT
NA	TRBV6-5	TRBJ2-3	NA	CASSCPGTDTQYF	TGTGCCAGCAGTTGCCCCGGCACAGATACGCAGTATTTT
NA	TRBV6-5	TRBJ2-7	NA	CASSGNNEPYEQYF	TGTGCCAGCAGTGGAAATAATGAACCCTACGAGCAGTACTTC
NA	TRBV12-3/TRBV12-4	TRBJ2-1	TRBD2	CASSFGGGEKFF	TGTGCCAGCAGTTTCGGGGGAGGGGAAAAGTTCTTC
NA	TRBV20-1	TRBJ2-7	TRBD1	CSAQGQVGYNEQYF	TGCAGTGCCCAGGGACAGGTGGGCTACAATGAGCAGTACTTC
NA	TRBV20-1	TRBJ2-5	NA	CSAHAAPYQETQYF	TGCAGTGCCCACGCAGCTCCGTACCAAGAGACCCAGTACTTC
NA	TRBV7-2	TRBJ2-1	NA	CASRIDGSSYNEQFF	TGTGCCAGCAGAATCGACGGTAGCTCCTACAATGAGCAGTTCTTC
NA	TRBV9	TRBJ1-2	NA	CASSVGVARYTF	TGTGCCAGCAGCGTAGGGGTTGCTCGCTACACCTTC
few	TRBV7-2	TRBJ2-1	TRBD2	CASSFLGSGGYNEQFF	TGTGCCAGCAGCTTCTTGGGGAGCGGGGGATACAATGAGCAGTTCTTC
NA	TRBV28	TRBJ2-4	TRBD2	CASKAGAYKNIQYF	TGTGCCAGCAAAGCGGGGGCGTACAAAAACATTCAGTACTTC
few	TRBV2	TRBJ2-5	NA	CASSKQKSRRETQYF	TGTGCCAGCAGCAAACAGAAATCAAGGCGTGAGACCCAGTACTTC
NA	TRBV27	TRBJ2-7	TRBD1	CASRTGQSYEQYF	TGTGCCAGCAGGACGGGACAGAGCTACGAGCAGTACTTC
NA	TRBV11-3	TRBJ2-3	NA	CASSYSEYDTQYF	TGTGCCAGCAGCTATTCCGAATACGATACGCAGTATTTT
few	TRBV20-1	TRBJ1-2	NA	CSAARDDYTF	TGCAGTGCTGCGCGAGATGACTACACCTTC
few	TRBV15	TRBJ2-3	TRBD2	CATSARGETQYF	TGTGCCACCAGCGCGCGGGGGGAAACGCAGTATTTT
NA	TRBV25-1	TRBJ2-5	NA	CASSEARTETQYF	TGTGCCAGCAGTGAAGCCAGGACGGAGACCCAGTACTTC
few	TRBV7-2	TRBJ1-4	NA	CASSFRLGQVEKLFF	TGTGCCAGCAGCTTCCGTCTGGGCCAGGTTGAAAAACTGTTTTTT
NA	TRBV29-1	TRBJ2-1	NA	CSRRVGNEQFF	TGCAGCCGAAGGGTGGGCAATGAGCAGTTCTTC
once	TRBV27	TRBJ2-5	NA	CASSLTSDLNPLETQYF	TGTGCCAGCAGTTTGACATCGGACTTAAATCCCTTAGAGACCCAGTACTTC
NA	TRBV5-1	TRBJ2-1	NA	CASSRTQGAYNEQFF	TGCGCCAGCAGCCGGACCCAGGGTGCCTACAATGAGCAGTTCTTC
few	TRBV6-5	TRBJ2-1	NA	CASSYKPSNYNEQFF	TGTGCCAGCAGTTATAAACCTTCTAATTACAATGAGCAGTTCTTC
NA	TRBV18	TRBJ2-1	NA	CASSRRDRAYNEQFF	TGTGCCAGCTCACGGAGGGACAGAGCCTACAATGAGCAGTTCTTC
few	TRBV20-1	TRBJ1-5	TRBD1	CSARVATGGNQPQHF	TGCAGTGCTAGGGTAGCGACAGGGGGCAATCAGCCCCAGCATTTT
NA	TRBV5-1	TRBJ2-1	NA	CASSLGDVSYNEQFF	TGCGCCAGCAGCTTGGGCGACGTCTCCTACAATGAGCAGTTCTTC
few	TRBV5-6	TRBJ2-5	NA	CASSPTAYQETQYF	TGTGCCAGCAGCCCGACAGCCTACCAAGAGACCCAGTACTTC
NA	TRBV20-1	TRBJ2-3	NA	CSARRRRRAADTQYF	TGCAGTGCCCGCCGGCGCAGGAGGGCGGCAGATACGCAGTATTTT
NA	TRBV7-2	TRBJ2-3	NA	CASSLVATSDTQYF	TGTGCCAGCAGCTTAGTGGCGACCTCAGATACGCAGTATTTT
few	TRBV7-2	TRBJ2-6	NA	CASSLQGSSGANVLTF	TGTGCCAGCAGCTTACAGGGTAGCTCTGGGGCCAACGTCCTGACTTTC
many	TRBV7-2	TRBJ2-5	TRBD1	CASSLDREEETQYF	TGTGCCAGCAGCTTGGACAGGGAGGAGGAGACCCAGTACTTC
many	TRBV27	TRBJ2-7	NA	CASSSGASYEQYF	TGTGCCAGCAGCTCCGGGGCTTCCTACGAGCAGTACTTC